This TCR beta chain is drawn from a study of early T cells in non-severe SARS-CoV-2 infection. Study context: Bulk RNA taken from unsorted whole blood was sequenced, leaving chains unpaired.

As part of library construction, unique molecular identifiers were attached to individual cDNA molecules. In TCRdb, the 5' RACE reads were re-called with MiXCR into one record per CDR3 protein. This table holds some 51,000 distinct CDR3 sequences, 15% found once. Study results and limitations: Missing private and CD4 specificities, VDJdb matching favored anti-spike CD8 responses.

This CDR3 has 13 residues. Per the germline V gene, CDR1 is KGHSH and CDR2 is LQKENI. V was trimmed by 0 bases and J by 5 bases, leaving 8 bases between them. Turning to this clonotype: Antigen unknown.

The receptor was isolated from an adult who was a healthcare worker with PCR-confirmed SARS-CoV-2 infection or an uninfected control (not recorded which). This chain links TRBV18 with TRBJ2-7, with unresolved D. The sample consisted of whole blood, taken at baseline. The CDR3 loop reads CASSPPMGNEQYF. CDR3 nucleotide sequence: TGTGCCAGCTCACCACCGATGGGTAACGAGCAGTACTTC.